A single sample is the source of the 23 T cell receptor beta chains below, sequenced in a study of T-cell memory formation after mild COVID-19. TCRdb re-called the 5' RACE reads through MiXCR, storing one row per CDR3 protein. This table holds 300,000 to 400,000 distinct CDR3 sequences, about an eighth found once. Specimen: PBMCs or a T cell subset sorted from them (not recorded which). The receptor set was obtained from a man between 18 and 29 years old who had mild COVID-19 (a few samples of this study predate the infection). Cell type and time point are not known.

The sample holds a few counts of this clonotype. The chain couples TRBV28 to TRBJ1-1; a possible D gene is TRBD1 (5 bases). The germline V gene has CDR1 MDHEN and CDR2 SYDVKM. The CDR3 sequence is 15 residues long. V was pared by 5 bases and J by 1 base, with 14 bases between. CDR3 bases: TGTGCCAGCAGTCTACGTGGAGGGGCGAACACTGAAGCTTTCTTT. This codes for CASSLRGGANTEAFF.

This clonotype was counted at least ten times. CDR3 in DNA: TGTGCCAGCAGCGCAGGGACAGGGAGCTCCTACGAGCAGTACTTC. Protein product: CASSAGTGSSYEQYF. The rearrangement uses TRBV7-8 and TRBJ2-7; 9 bases line up with TRBD1. The CDR3 has 15 amino acids. The germline CDR1 and CDR2 sequences are SGHVS and FQNEAQ. V lost 5 bases to trimming and J lost 0 bases; unmatched junction nucleotides: 5.

This clonotype was recorded a few times. The V and J genes are TRBV4-3 and TRBJ2-4, with D possibly TRBD1 on 5 matching bases. This CDR3 has 17 amino acids. The germline V and J ends were trimmed by 5 bases and 6 bases, with 23 bases remaining between them. Germline CDR1 and CDR2: LGHNA and YSLEER. CDR3 sequence (DNA): TGCGCCAGCAGCAGGGATCTTTCTGGTAGGGGTGGAAACATTCAGTACTTC. It encodes CASSRDLSGRGGNIQYF.

The rearrangement joins TRBV18 to TRBJ2-1; tentatively, D is TRBD1 (5 bases). V was pared by 6 bases and J by 0 bases, with 15 bases between. The CDR3 loop spans 16 amino acids. From germline, CDR1 is KGHSH and CDR2 LQKENI. CDR3 region: CASSTPQGSSYNEQFF. In DNA form, the CDR3 reads TGTGCCAGCTCTACGCCCCAGGGTAGCTCCTACAATGAGCAGTTCTTC.

This clonotype occurred a few times. The chain has TRBV6-2 or TRBV6-3 and TRBJ2-7; D could derive from TRBD1 or TRBD2 (5 bases each). Germline V gene lookup returns CDR1 MNHEY and CDR2 SVGEGT. Trimming shortened V by 8 bases and J by 3 bases, and 17 bases separated the two germline ends. The CDR3 sequence is 14 residues long. The CDR3 DNA reads TGTGCCAGCGTCCGGGGCGCCTCTTTCTACGAGCAGTACGTC. It specifies CASVRGASFYEQYV.

This clonotype has more than one count but fewer than ten. This sequence joins TRBV7-2 and TRBJ1-2; D is possibly TRBD1 (6 bases). The V end was cut by 5 bases, the J end by 4 bases, with 20 bases between. Germline assignment: CDR1 SGHTA and CDR2 FQGNSA. CDR3 length equals 16 residues. The CDR3 DNA sequence: TGTGCCAGCAGCATACTTGTTCGGGGGGCTAGCTATGGCTACACCTTC. This sequence encodes CASSILVRGASYGYTF.

This clonotype occurred a few times. V gene TRBV12-3 or TRBV12-4 combines with J gene TRBJ2-2, with 7 bases lining up with TRBD1. This CDR3 is built from 14 residues. The V segment lost 5 bases and the J segment 6 bases; nucleotides outside the gene matches: 6. The DNA for the CDR3 is TGTGCCAGCAGTCTATACAGGGGCGCCGGGGAGCTGTTTTTT. As protein: CASSLYRGAGELFF.

In this sample, this clonotype turned up a few times. This chain uses TRBV12-3 or TRBV12-4 with TRBJ2-5; maybe TRBD2 (7 bases). The CDR3 covers 15 residues. The V and J ends lost 3 bases and 5 bases respectively, with 16 bases between them. The CDR3 sequence is CASSFASGGGETQYF. The CDR3 DNA reads TGTGCCAGCAGTTTCGCCTCGGGGGGCGGGGAGACCCAGTACTTC.

The rearrangement joins TRBV10-2 to TRBJ2-3, with TRBD2 as a possible D gene (5 bases). This CDR3 is built from 15 residues. In germline, CDR1 is WSHSY, CDR2 SAAADI. Between the trimmed V and J ends, which lost 0 bases and 6 bases, there was a span of 13 bases. CDR3 sequence (DNA): TGCGCCAGCAGTGAGTCGAGGGTAGTAGCGGATACGCAGTATTTT. The encoded protein is CASSESRVVADTQYF.

The chain is built from TRBV11-2 and TRBJ2-5; TRBD1 matches at 10 bases. Losses at the gene ends were 2 bases for V and 5 bases for J; bases not matched to a gene: 8. There are 16 residues in the CDR3. CDR1 and CDR2 from the germline V gene are SGHAT and FQNNGV. The CDR3 spells CASSLSGTGVGETQYF. DNA for the CDR3: TGTGCCAGCAGCTTATCCGGGACAGGGGTAGGGGAGACCCAGTACTTC. The complete variable domain, with remaining parts taken from reference TRBV11-2 and TRBJ2-5, reads EAGVAQSPRYKIIEKRQSVAFWCNPISGHATLYWYQQILGQGPKLLIQFQNNGVVDDSQLPKDRFSAERLKGVDSTLKIQPAKLEDSAVYLCASSLSGTGVGETQYFGPGTRLLVL.

This chain links TRBV20-1 with TRBJ1-1; D gene unclear. V was trimmed by 2 bases and J by 1 base, leaving 8 bases between them. The CDR3 is made up of 13 amino acids. Germline lookup yields CDR1 DFQATT and CDR2 SNEGSKA (reference sequence). The CDR3 sequence is CSARPHRNTEAFF. As DNA, the CDR3 is TGCAGTGCTAGACCCCATAGGAACACTGAAGCTTTCTTT.

This clonotype came up a few times. The chain uses TRBV10-3 and TRBJ2-2, with D uncertain. Germline V gene data show CDR1 as ENHRY and CDR2 as SYGVKD. V gave up 8 bases and J gave up 7 bases, with 11 bases separating them. This CDR3 has 12 amino acids. The CDR3 protein is CAIPRMDGELFF. The CDR3 DNA is TGTGCCATCCCCCGCATGGACGGGGAGCTGTTTTTT.

The chain has TRBV12-3 or TRBV12-4 and TRBJ1-5; D uncertain. The CDR3 covers 14 residues. The germline V and J ends were trimmed by 3 bases and 0 bases, with 6 bases remaining between them. The CDR3 nucleotides read TGTGCCAGCAGTTTGGAAGATAGCAATCAGCCCCAGCATTTT. This translates into CASSLEDSNQPQHF.

This rearrangement joins TRBV12-3 or TRBV12-4 to TRBJ2-1; 8 bases line up with TRBD2. Unmatched junction bases numbered 13, after V lost 7 bases and J lost 5 bases. The CDR3 has 16 amino acids. This CDR3 reads CASILQGLAGNNEQFF. The CDR3 DNA sequence: TGTGCCAGCATCCTCCAAGGGCTAGCGGGTAACAATGAGCAGTTCTTC.

In this sample, this clonotype turned up many times. The chain uses TRBV5-1 and TRBJ1-5; 7 positions agree with TRBD1. The V gene's germline CDR1 is SGHRS and CDR2 YFSETQ. The length of the CDR3 is 14 residues. V lost 2 bases and J lost 6; bases outside the gene matches: 5. CDR3 sequence reads: CASSLQGGTQPQHF. Here the CDR3 DNA reads TGCGCCAGCAGCTTACAAGGGGGCACTCAGCCCCAGCATTTT.

The chain combines TRBV2 with TRBJ2-2; 9 nucleotides align to TRBD1. Germline V gene lookup returns CDR1 SNHLY and CDR2 FYNNEI. This CDR3 has 15 residues. The ends lost 7 bases at V and 1 base at J; junction bases unmatched: 4. CDR3 region: CASKLTGGNTGELFF. DNA for the CDR3: TGTGCCAGCAAGCTGACAGGGGGGAACACCGGGGAGCTGTTTTTT.

Ten or more counts support this clonotype. The chain couples TRBV5-1 to TRBJ2-1; 11 bases map to TRBD2. V shed 4 bases, J shed 4 bases, and the junction held 7 bases outside the gene matches. The length of the CDR3 is 16 residues. From germline, CDR1 is SGHRS and CDR2 YFSETQ. DNA for the CDR3: TGCGCCAGCAGCCTAACTCTAGCGGGGGGTTACAATGAGCAGTTCTTC. Translated, it gives CASSLTLAGGYNEQFF.

V and J are TRBV7-9 and TRBJ1-1; a possible D gene is TRBD1 (5 bases). V lost 1 base, J lost 2 bases, and 11 bases lay in between. This CDR3 is 15 amino acids long. Germline V gene lookup returns CDR1 SEHNR and CDR2 FQNEAQ (reference sequence). The CDR3 loop is CASSLVRTTNTEAFF. In DNA form, the CDR3 reads TGTGCCAGCAGCTTAGTGAGGACAACAAACACTGAAGCTTTCTTT.

The J gene is TRBJ2-3, the V gene TRBV6-5; TRBD2 matches 10 bases. Germline CDR1 reads MNHEY; CDR2 reads SVGAGI. Germline trimming cut 5 bases from V and 7 bases from J; bases unmatched to any gene: 6. The CDR3 totals 14 residues. The CDR3 DNA reads TGTGCCAGCAGTCAAATAGCGGGGGGCAATACGCAGTATTTT. Translated, it gives CASSQIAGGNTQYF.

This clonotype was recorded many times. The chain recombines TRBV20-1 with TRBJ2-3; the D is unclear. Between the trimmed V and J ends, which lost 5 bases and 6 bases, there was a span of 15 bases. Per germline, CDR1 DFQATT and CDR2 SNEGSKA (reference sequence). The CDR3 loop spans 13 amino acids. The CDR3 loop is CSAAVLGRDTQYF. As DNA, the CDR3 is TGCAGTGCTGCTGTTTTGGGTAGGGATACGCAGTATTTT.

This clonotype was observed at least ten times. This chain uses TRBV6-2 or TRBV6-3 with TRBJ2-2; D is perhaps TRBD1 (6 bases). With 7 bases removed from V and 1 base from J, the gap between germline ends came to 16 bases. Germline V gene sequence: CDR1 MNHEY, CDR2 SVGEGT. The CDR3 is 16 residues long. This CDR3 is CASTSLHRVNTGELFF. The CDR3 DNA sequence: TGTGCCAGCACCTCACTTCACAGGGTGAACACCGGGGAGCTGTTTTTT.

This clonotype was seen a handful of times. Mismatch with germline at one junction end may stem from a read error. The rearrangement links TRBV20-1 to TRBJ2-1; TRBD2 agrees at 7 bases. Germline-derived CDR1 and CDR2 are DFQATT and SNEGSKA (reference sequence). CDR3 length: 13 residues. Written as DNA, the CDR3 is TGCAGTGCTAGAGGAGACAAGCGGGGAAACGAGGGGTTC. As protein: CSARGDKRGNEGF.

The chain recombines TRBV12-3 or TRBV12-4 with TRBJ1-3; D unclear. V lost 5 bases, J lost 2 bases, and 10 bases lay in between. CDR3 length: 14 amino acids. CDR3 amino acids: CASSVWVTGNTIYF. DNA for the CDR3: TGTGCCAGCAGTGTCTGGGTAACTGGAAACACCATATATTTT.